The entry below describes one T cell receptor beta chain. Its binding antigen is unknown. Base qualities are missing; no much larger clone stands one base away. For repertoire sequencing, TCR beta CDR3 regions were amplified from RNA transcripts. The first round was an RT-PCR using HTBI primers with the Qiagen OneStep RT-PCR kit, and this first round was followed by a second-round multiplex PCR, then size selection and purification. Libraries were sequenced paired-end with 100 bp reads on an Illumina HiSeq2000. The study's own analysis went as follows. SOAPnuke was used to process the reads, removing any read that contained adapters or uncalled bases, had a mean Phred below 15, or lacked an exact match to the constant primer or identifier. High-quality paired reads were merged with COPE v1.2.5. Each unique nucleotide sequence was treated as a clonotype, and MiTCR v1.1 was used to align the clonotypes to the IMGT TRB V, D and J references. The analysis was limited to V-J combinations with a frequency above 0.0001, which together covered over 99% of the repertoires. For each V-J combination, a TCR clonal expansion and chaos score was defined as F50 clonal expansion divided by the chaos observed in the TCRdist matrix. Features were reduced by Welch's t-statistics and random forest to around 13 V-J combinations, which fed a naive Bayes classifier. Thyroid-blood repertoire similarity was quantified with the Morisita-Horn index. In-frame beta chains were kept once TCRdb had trimmed the public reads at Q25 with fastp and called clones with MiXCR. Each CDR3 protein appears once, grouped with its most common genes and DNA. TCRdb, rather than the study authors, made the V and J calls. The sample table holds roughly 600,000 distinct CDR3 sequences, of which approximately 35% were seen once. The ten largest clones take up around 4% of the sample.

The sample comes from a study of Graves' ophthalmopathy and Graves' hyperthyroidism (dated by TCRdb to 2016 to 2019). Looking at the study overall: Hyperthyroidism was defined as stable when no progression to ophthalmopathy occurred within 18 months of follow-up. In over five hyperthyroidism patients, T-cell repertoires of thyroid tissue and blood were compared. In total, 120 to 150 blood samples were TCR-sequenced: 43 ophthalmopathy, some 80 hyperthyroidism and 17 hyperthyroidism-to-ophthalmopathy patients. TCR beta repertoire signatures were used to distinguish Graves' ophthalmopathy from Graves' hyperthyroidism and to predict progression to ophthalmopathy. Following sample collection, hyperthyroidism patients were given methimazole at a starting dose of 30 mg daily, and ophthalmopathy patients were given high-dose intravenous methylprednisolone. The independent validation cohort included approximately 19 hyperthyroidism patients plus 17 patients who later progressed from hyperthyroidism to ophthalmopathy. To explore V-J signatures that separate ophthalmopathy from hyperthyroidism, a discovery set of around 97 patients was enrolled, consisting of approximately 45 with ophthalmopathy and roughly 59 with stable hyperthyroidism.

Trimming takes 4 bases from V and 3 bases from J, and the germline ends sit 13 bases apart. The CDR3 spans 15 residues, from the cysteine through the phenylalanine. Only the CDR3 DNA is retained, 45 bases long and in frame from the first base. From the germline V gene, CDR1 is MNHEY and CDR2 is SVGAGI. The hyperthyroidism patients were 18 to 65 years old and newly diagnosed, with a disease duration of less than 2 months. Patients were excluded if they had other autoimmune diseases, uncontrolled infections, pregnancy or lactation. Diagnosis was based on clinical symptoms, serum thyroxine, TRAb, thyroid ultrasound and orbital computed tomography. Total RNA was extracted using Trizol reagent, and RNA quality was checked on an Agilent 2100 Bioanalyzer. Study-wide findings and limitations: Sample size was not statistically predetermined, and group allocation was not concealed from the investigators. In cross-validation, the 13-signature model distinguished ophthalmopathy from stable hyperthyroidism with approximately 85% sensitivity and about 81% specificity, and in the test set the corresponding values were about 80% and 75%. Most expanded thyroid clonotypes with frequency above 0.001 were also detected in blood, suggesting blood repertoires may reflect the thyroid immune response. In validation, the model predicted ophthalmopathy progression with 70.59% sensitivity and 72.22% specificity; some 13 predicted patients were CT-confirmed with GO in a median of approximately 6.5 months.

The chain is encoded by TRBV6-5 joined to TRBJ1-5; the D gene is possibly TRBD1, with 5 bases matching. The sequenced sample was peripheral blood or thyroid tissue (not recorded which). This sequence was found in an adult man with Graves' hyperthyroidism. The sequenced DNA is TGTGCCAGCAGTTCATCCGGGACTCCCAATCAGCCCCAGCATTTT. Its translation reads: CASSSSGTPNQPQHF.